Detailed here is one T cell receptor (beta chain). Germline-derived CDR1 and CDR2 are KGHSH and LQKENI. The CDR3 has 18 amino acids. V was pared by 2 bases and J by 5 bases, with 17 bases of the junction left unmatched. All recovered Cohort 3 donors got two negative PCRs, got clearance, or saw symptom resolution. The data stem from a study of blood T cell repertoires in COVID-19. Study information: COVID-19 samples collected from the United States, Italy and Spain covered acute and convalescent phases.

Original handling: Reference gene primer amplification gave nucleated cell count estimates. Using immunoSEQ multiplex PCR, the repertoire was profiled, and TCRdb retains in-frame clones only, with some absent. V and J calls and clone size come straight from that table; D and trimming were deduced from the DNA. The profile shows roughly 250,000 clones, more than 85% of them singletons. The origin of this receptor is a man in his forties who had recovered from COVID-19. The specimen was PBMCs or T cells enriched from blood (not recorded which). J is TRBJ2-5 and V is TRBV18; TRBD2 agrees at 7 bases. CDR3 sequence: CASSPIGAAGLERETQYF. The CDR3 region has the DNA TGTGCCAGCTCACCAATCGGTGCAGCGGGGCTTGAACGGGAGACCCAGTACTTC. Variable domain in full (rest from reference TRBV18 and TRBJ2-5): NAGVMQNPRHLVRRRGQEARLRCSPMKGHSHVYWYRQLPEEGLKFMVYLQKENIIDESGMPKERFSAEFPKEGPSILRIQQVVRGDSAAYFCASSPIGAAGLERETQYFGPGTRLLVL.